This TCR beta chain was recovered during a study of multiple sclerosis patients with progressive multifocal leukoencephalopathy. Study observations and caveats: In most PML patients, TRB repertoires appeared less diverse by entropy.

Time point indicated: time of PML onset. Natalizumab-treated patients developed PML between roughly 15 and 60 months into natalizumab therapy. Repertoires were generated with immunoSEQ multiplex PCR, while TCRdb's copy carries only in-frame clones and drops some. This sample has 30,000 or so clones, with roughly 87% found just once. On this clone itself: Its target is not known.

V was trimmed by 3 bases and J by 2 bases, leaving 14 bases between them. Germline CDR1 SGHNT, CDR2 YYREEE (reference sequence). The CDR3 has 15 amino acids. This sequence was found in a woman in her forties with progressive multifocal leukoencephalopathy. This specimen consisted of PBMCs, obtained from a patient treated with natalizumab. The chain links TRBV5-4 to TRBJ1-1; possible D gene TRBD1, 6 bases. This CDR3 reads CASSSPAGENTEAFF. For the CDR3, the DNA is TGTGCCAGCAGCTCCCCTGCAGGGGAAAACACTGAAGCTTTCTTT.